This paragraph reports one T cell receptor beta chain. This entry comes from a study of control samples from healthy donors and cancer patients. V was pared by 5 bases and J by 7 bases, with 3 bases of the junction left unmatched. The length of the CDR3 is 13 residues. CDR1 is SEHNR, CDR2 FQNEAQ, per germline (reference sequence). Some clones are missing from TCRdb's copy, which holds only in-frame ones; the method was immunoSEQ multiplex PCR. The sample lists 140,000 or so clones; more than 85% were seen once. The genes are TRBV7-9 and TRBJ2-7; TRBD2 agrees at 12 bases. The sequenced material came from blood. This receptor was identified in a man aged 30 to 45 in good health. Written as DNA, the CDR3 is TGTGCCAGCAGCCGTGGACTAGCGGGGGAGCAGTACTTC. It codes for CASSRGLAGEQYF.